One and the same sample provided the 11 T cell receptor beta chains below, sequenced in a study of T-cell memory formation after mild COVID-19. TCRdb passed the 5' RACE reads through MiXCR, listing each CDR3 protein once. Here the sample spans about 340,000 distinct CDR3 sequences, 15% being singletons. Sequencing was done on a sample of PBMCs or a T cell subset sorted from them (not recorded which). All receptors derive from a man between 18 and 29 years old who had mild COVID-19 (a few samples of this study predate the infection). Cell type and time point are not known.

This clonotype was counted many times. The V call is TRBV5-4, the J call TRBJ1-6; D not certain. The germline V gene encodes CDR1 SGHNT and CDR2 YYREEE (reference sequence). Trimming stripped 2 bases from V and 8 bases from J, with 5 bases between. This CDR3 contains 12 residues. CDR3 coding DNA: TGTGCCAGCAGCTTTTCGGATTCACCCCTCCACTTT. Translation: CASSFSDSPLHF. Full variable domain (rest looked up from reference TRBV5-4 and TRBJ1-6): ETGVTQSPTHLIKTRGQQVTLRCSSQSGHNTVSWYQQALGQGPQFIFQYYREEENGRGNFPPRFSGLQFPNYSSELNVNALELDDSALYLCASSFSDSPLHFGNGTRLTVT.

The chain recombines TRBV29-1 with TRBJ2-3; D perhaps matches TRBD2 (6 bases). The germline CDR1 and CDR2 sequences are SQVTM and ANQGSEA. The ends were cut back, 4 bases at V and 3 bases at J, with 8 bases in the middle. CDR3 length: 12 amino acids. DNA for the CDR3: TGCAGCGTTGGGGGGGATACAGATACGCAGTATTTT. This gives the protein CSVGGDTDTQYF.

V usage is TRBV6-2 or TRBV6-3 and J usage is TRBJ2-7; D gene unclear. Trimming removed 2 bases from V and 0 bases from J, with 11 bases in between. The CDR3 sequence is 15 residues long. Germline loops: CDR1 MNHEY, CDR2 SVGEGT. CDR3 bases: TGTGCCAGCAGTTACCCCCCAAGCACCTCCTACGAGCAGTACTTC. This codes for CASSYPPSTSYEQYF.

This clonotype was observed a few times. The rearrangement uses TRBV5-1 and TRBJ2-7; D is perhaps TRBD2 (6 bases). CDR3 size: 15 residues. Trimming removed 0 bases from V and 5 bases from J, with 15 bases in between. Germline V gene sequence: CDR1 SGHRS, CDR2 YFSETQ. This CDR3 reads CASSLGTGPGDEQYF. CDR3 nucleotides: TGCGCCAGCAGCTTGGGGACTGGGCCGGGGGACGAGCAGTACTTC.

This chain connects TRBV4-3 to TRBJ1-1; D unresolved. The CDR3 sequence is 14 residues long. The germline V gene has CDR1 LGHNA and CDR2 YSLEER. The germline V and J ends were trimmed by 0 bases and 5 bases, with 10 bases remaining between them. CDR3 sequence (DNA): TGCGCCAGCAGCCAAGATGGGGTAACTACTGAAGCTTTCTTT. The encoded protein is CASSQDGVTTEAFF.

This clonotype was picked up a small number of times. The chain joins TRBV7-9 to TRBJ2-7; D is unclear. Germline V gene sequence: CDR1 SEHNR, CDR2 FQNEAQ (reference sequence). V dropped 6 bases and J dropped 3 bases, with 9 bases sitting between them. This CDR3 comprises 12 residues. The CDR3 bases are TGTGCCAGCAGTTTCAAGGACTACGAGCAGTACTTC. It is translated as CASSFKDYEQYF.

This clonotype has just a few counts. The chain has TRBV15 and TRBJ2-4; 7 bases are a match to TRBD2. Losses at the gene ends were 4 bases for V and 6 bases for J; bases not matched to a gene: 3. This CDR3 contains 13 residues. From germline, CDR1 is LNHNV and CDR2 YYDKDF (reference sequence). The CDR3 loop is CATSIGGGNIQYF. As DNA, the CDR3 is TGTGCCACCAGCATTGGGGGGGGAAACATTCAGTACTTC.

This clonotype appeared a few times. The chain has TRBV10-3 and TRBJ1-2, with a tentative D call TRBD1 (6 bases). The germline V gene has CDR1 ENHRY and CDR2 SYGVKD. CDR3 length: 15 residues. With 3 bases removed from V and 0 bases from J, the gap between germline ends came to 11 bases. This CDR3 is CAISDGGGTNYGYTF. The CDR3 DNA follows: TGTGCCATCAGTGACGGGGGCGGAACTAACTATGGCTACACCTTC.

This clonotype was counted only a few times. The CDR3 region is CASSQGTSGLPRTDTQYF. For the CDR3, the DNA is TGCGCCAGCAGCCAAGGGACTAGCGGGCTACCTCGCACAGATACGCAGTATTTT. The chain joins TRBV4-1 to TRBJ2-3, with 11 positions matching TRBD2. Trimming at V came to 1 base and at J to 1 base, leaving 7 bases not matched to a gene. The CDR3 runs 18 residues. Germline lookup yields CDR1 MGHRA and CDR2 YSYEKL.

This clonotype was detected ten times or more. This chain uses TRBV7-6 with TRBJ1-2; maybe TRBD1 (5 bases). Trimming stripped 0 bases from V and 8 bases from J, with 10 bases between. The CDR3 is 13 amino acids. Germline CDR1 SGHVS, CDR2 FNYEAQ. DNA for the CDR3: TGTGCCAGCAGCTTAGCGGGGGAGGGAGGCTACACCTTC. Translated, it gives CASSLAGEGGYTF.

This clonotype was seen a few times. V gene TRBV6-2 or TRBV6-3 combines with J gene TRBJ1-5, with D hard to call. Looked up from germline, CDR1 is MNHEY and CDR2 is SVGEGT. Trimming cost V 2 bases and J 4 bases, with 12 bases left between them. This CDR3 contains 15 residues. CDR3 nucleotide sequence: TGTGCCAGCAGTTACAGACTGCTAGGGAATCAGCCCCAGCATTTT. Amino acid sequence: CASSYRLLGNQPQHF.